This TCR beta chain was obtained from a study of T-cell reconstitution after alpha-beta-depleted transplantation in children. This clonotype has just one count. As yet, its antigen is unknown. The germline V gene has CDR1 MGHRA and CDR2 YSYEKL. Between the trimmed V and J ends, which lost 4 bases and 3 bases, there was a span of 13 bases. CDR3 length: 14 amino acids. A library of TCRbeta sequences, prepared with unique molecular identifiers, was generated. TCRdb called the PCR reads again in MiXCR, with one record for every CDR3 protein. The sample has about 440,000 distinct CDR3 sequences, over 40% seen once. Findings and limits, study-wide: Where some patients showed high TCRbeta diversity at day 60, it came from recipient T cells and thymic progenitors that had survived. Hyperexpanded clones declined; after one year, newly produced T cells mostly supplied diversity. Alpha-beta T cells present about two months after transplant were reported to originate from several hundred expanded graft clones.

The clonotype comes from a girl aged 2 to 9 with aplastic anemia, due to receive a stem cell transplant. The chain links TRBV4-1 to TRBJ2-7, with D tentatively TRBD1 (5 bases). Here the sequenced sample was PBMCs, taken before TCRalphabeta/CD19-depleted stem cell transplant. The CDR3 DNA reads as TGCGCCAGCAGCCCCAGGGCTTCCGGCTACGAGCAGTACTTC. Amino acids: CASSPRASGYEQYF.